A selection of T cell receptor beta chains follows, all from one sample in a study of T cell changes during pregnancy in multiple sclerosis. Clones were sequenced by immunoSEQ multiplex PCR, and TCRdb holds only the in-frame ones, with some missing. The data show about 110,000 clones, 92% seen once. Sequenced material: peripheral blood, taken in the third trimester of pregnancy. The receptors originated from a female donor in good health, enrolled as a control in a pregnancy study. CDR3s include the opening cysteine and the closing phenylalanine or tryptophan. The D gene is left open where the match is weak. Size tells how often a clone was seen (once, few, many) or the class of an expanded clone, and some rows leave it out.

>TRBD2|TRBJ2-7|.|TRBV11-2
CASSLVGGGADYEQYF
TGTGCCAGCAGCTTAGTGGGCGGGGGGGCGGACTACGAGCAGTACTTC
>TRBD2|TRBJ2-3|.|TRBV7-6
CASSPYPPRASGVETDTQYF
TGTGCCAGCAGCCCATATCCCCCCAGGGCTAGCGGGGTTGAAACAGATACGCAGTATTTT
>TRBD1|TRBJ2-1|.|TRBV19
CASSIGTGGGEQFF
TGTGCCAGTAGTATAGGGACAGGGGGCGGTGAGCAGTTCTTC
>.|TRBJ1-2|.|TRBV19
CASSIKTSSGGYTF
TGTGCCAGTAGTATAAAAACCTCCTCGGGGGGCTACACCTTC
>.|TRBJ1-1|.|TRBV2
CAFRPQVHTEAFF
TGTGCCTTTAGACCCCAGGTACACACTGAAGCTTTCTTT
>.|TRBJ2-7|.|TRBV10-3
CAISESGGNYEQYF
TGTGCCATCAGTGAGTCTGGAGGGAACTACGAGCAGTACTTC
>.|TRBJ1-2|few|TRBV2
CASDREGYGYTF
TGTGCCAGCGACCGGGAGGGGTATGGCTACACCTTC
>TRBD1|TRBJ1-2|.|TRBV19
CASSTTGTENYGYTF
TGTGCCAGTAGTACGACCGGGACAGAGAACTATGGCTACACCTTC
>TRBD1|TRBJ2-7|.|TRBV7-7
CASSPGTGGDGGSYEQYF
TGTGCTAGCAGCCCAGGGACAGGGGGCGATGGTGGGTCTTACGAGCAGTACTTC
>.|TRBJ1-3|.|TRBV19
CASGWTDPAGNTIYF
TGTGCCAGTGGATGGACAGATCCGGCTGGAAACACCATATATTTT
>.|TRBJ1-1|.|TRBV21-1
CASSSRTGEFLNTEAFF
TGTGCCAGCAGCTCTCGGACAGGGGAATTTTTGAACACTGAAGCTTTCTTT
>TRBD1|TRBJ2-3|.|TRBV29-1
CSVDGQATDTQYF
TGCAGCGTGGATGGACAGGCCACAGATACGCAGTATTTT
>TRBD1|TRBJ2-7|.|TRBV5-6
CASSPPTGAEQYF
TGTGCCAGCAGCCCCCCGACAGGGGCCGAGCAGTACTTC
>TRBD1|TRBJ1-2|.|TRBV9
CASRDPGQGNYGYTF
TGTGCCAGCAGGGATCCGGGACAGGGGAACTATGGCTACACCTTC
>.|TRBJ2-5|.|TRBV11-1
CASSLGREGAGPKKETQYF
TGTGCCAGCAGCTTAGGACGGGAGGGGGCAGGGCCTAAAAAAGAGACCCAGTACTTC
>.|TRBJ1-3|.|TRBV9
CASSATGISGNTIYF
TGTGCCAGCAGCGCCACAGGGATCTCTGGAAACACCATATATTTT
>.|TRBJ2-7|.|TRBV14
CASSQYLGGTYEQYF
TGTGCCAGCAGCCAATACTTGGGGGGTACCTACGAGCAGTACTTC
>.|TRBJ2-1|few|TRBV15
CATSWGLGVVDNEQFF
TGTGCCACCAGCTGGGGACTGGGGGTGGTGGACAATGAGCAGTTCTTC
>.|TRBJ2-7|few|TRBV4-1
CASSQGGRGNSYEQYF
TGCGCCAGCAGCCAAGGGGGACGGGGGAATTCCTACGAGCAGTACTTC
>.|TRBJ2-5|.|TRBV7-2
CASSLLGLKETQYF
TGTGCCAGCAGCCTTCTCGGTTTAAAAGAGACCCAGTACTTC
>.|TRBJ2-5|.|TRBV6-1
CASSENTLPDF
TGTGCCAGCAGTGAAAACACGCTCCCCGACTTC
>.|TRBJ1-1|few|TRBV7-9
CASSLSSRGNTEAFF
TGTGCCAGCAGCCTCTCCTCCAGGGGGAACACTGAAGCTTTCTTT
>.|TRBJ2-7|.|TRBV2
CANRQISYEQYF
TGTGCCAATCGACAGATCTCCTACGAGCAGTACTTC
>TRBD1|TRBJ1-1|.|TRBV13
CASSLITGGEAFF
TGTGCCAGCAGCTTAATTACAGGGGGTGAAGCTTTCTTT
>.|TRBJ1-2|once|TRBV20-1
CSARGGDGYTF
TGCAGTGCTAGGGGAGGGGACGGCTACACCTTC
>TRBD1|TRBJ1-6|.|TRBV5-3
CARRRDRGKSPLHF
TGTGCCAGAAGGCGCGACAGGGGGAAATCACCCCTCCACTTT
>TRBD2|TRBJ2-5|once|TRBV7-9
CASSAPLAGGPHQETQYF
TGTGCCAGCAGCGCCCCTCTAGCGGGGGGGCCCCACCAAGAGACCCAGTACTTC
>TRBD1|TRBJ1-3|once|TRBV18
CASSRGQETGNTIYF
TGTGCCAGCTCACGGGGACAGGAAACTGGAAACACCATATATTTT
>.|TRBJ2-1|.|TRBV9
CASSVSAISYNEQFF
TGTGCCAGCAGCGTTTCAGCGATCTCCTACAATGAGCAGTTCTTC
>TRBD1|TRBJ2-7|.|TRBV5-5
CASSSGGDRGRGEQYF
TGTGCCAGCAGCTCGGGGGGGGACAGGGGGCGAGGCGAGCAGTACTTC
>.|TRBJ1-5|.|TRBV7-8
CASSQYRSLDQPQHF
TGTGCCAGCAGCCAATACAGGTCCTTGGATCAGCCCCAGCATTTT
>.|TRBJ1-1|.|TRBV6-5
CASSYTTEEYTEAFF
TGTGCCAGCAGTTACACGACAGAGGAATACACTGAAGCTTTCTTT
>.|TRBJ1-1|.|TRBV5-5
CASSLNRFTEAFF
TGTGCCAGCAGCTTGAACCGGTTCACTGAAGCTTTCTTT
>.|TRBJ1-1|.|TRBV29-1
CSVERVGLRVTEAFF
TGCAGCGTTGAAAGGGTAGGACTCCGGGTCACTGAAGCTTTCTTT
>TRBD1|TRBJ2-1|.|TRBV11-2
CASNQGVRNEQFF
TGTGCCAGCAACCAGGGGGTGAGAAATGAGCAGTTCTTC
>.|TRBJ2-6|.|TRBV10-2
CASGHRAGANVLTF
TGCGCCAGCGGGCACAGGGCTGGGGCCAACGTCCTGACTTTC
>.|TRBJ2-1|once|TRBV5-6
CASHQGGPPSYNEQFF
TGTGCCAGCCATCAGGGGGGCCCCCCCTCCTACAATGAGCAGTTCTTC
>.|TRBJ2-2|.|TRBV10-3
CAGGQTNTGELFF
TGTGCCGGCGGACAGACAAACACCGGGGAGCTGTTTTTT
>.|TRBJ2-5|.|TRBV9
CASSVDEGTTETQYF
TGTGCCAGCAGCGTAGATGAAGGGACAACAGAGACCCAGTACTTC
>.|TRBJ1-1|.|TRBV12-5
CAIWGRAPEAFF
TGTGCTATCTGGGGGAGGGCCCCTGAAGCTTTCTTT
>.|TRBJ1-1|.|TRBV6-5
CASSYGEGFMNTEAFF
TGTGCCAGCAGTTACGGCGAGGGTTTCATGAACACTGAAGCTTTCTTT
>.|TRBJ2-5|.|TRBV5-4
CASSLKDGGETQYF
TGTGCCAGCAGCCTAAAGGACGGAGGGGAGACCCAGTACTTC
>.|TRBJ2-2|.|TRBV5-1
CASSPGQNTGELFF
TGCGCCAGCAGCCCGGGACAGAACACCGGGGAGCTGTTTTTT
>TRBD1|TRBJ1-2|.|TRBV25-1
CASSEWRQGAQGYTF
TGTGCCAGCAGTGAATGGAGGCAGGGGGCGCAAGGCTACACCTTC
>.|TRBJ1-5|.|TRBV30
CAWAKQGGNQPQHF
TGTGCCTGGGCTAAACAGGGTGGCAATCAGCCCCAGCATTTT
>TRBD1|TRBJ2-7|.|TRBV7-9
CASSSTGGTDEQYF
TGTGCCAGCAGCTCGACAGGGGGCACGGACGAGCAGTACTTC
>TRBD2|TRBJ2-1|.|TRBV6-1
CASSELAGGYNEQFF
TGTGCCAGCAGTGAACTGGCGGGGGGTTACAATGAGCAGTTCTTC
>TRBD1|TRBJ1-1|.|TRBV7-2
CASSLTTGVGAEAFF
TGTGCCAGCAGCCTAACTACAGGGGTGGGTGCTGAAGCTTTCTTT
>TRBD1|TRBJ2-1|few|TRBV5-5
CASSFWDRTYNEQFF
TGTGCCAGCAGCTTTTGGGACAGGACCTACAATGAGCAGTTCTTC
>.|TRBJ1-1|.|TRBV7-3
CASSLNAARNTEAFF
TGTGCCAGCAGCTTAAATGCTGCCAGGAACACTGAAGCTTTCTTT
>TRBD1|TRBJ2-7|once|TRBV7-9
CASSYRGGYEQYF
TGTGCCAGCAGCTACAGGGGCGGATACGAGCAGTACTTC
>.|TRBJ1-1|.|TRBV19
CASSIPRQNTEAFF
TGTGCCAGTAGTATCCCCAGGCAGAACACTGAAGCTTTCTTT
>TRBD1|TRBJ1-1|.|TRBV4-1
CASSQTGTGVLMNTEAFF
TGCGCCAGCAGCCAGACTGGGACAGGGGTTTTAATGAACACTGAAGCTTTCTTT
>TRBD1|TRBJ1-1|.|TRBV7-3
CASSLTTGAEAFF
TGTGCCAGCAGCTTAACGACAGGGGCTGAAGCTTTCTTT
>.|TRBJ1-5|.|TRBV30
CAWTRRGTGQPQHF
TGTGCCTGGACCAGACGGGGTACGGGTCAGCCCCAGCATTTT
>TRBD1|TRBJ1-2|.|TRBV9
CASSETTGNGPYGYTF
TGTGCCAGCAGCGAAACGACAGGGAATGGCCCCTATGGCTACACCTTC
>TRBD2|TRBJ2-7|.|TRBV27
CASSPGGSYEQYF
TGTGCCAGCAGTCCGGGGGGATCCTACGAGCAGTACTTC
>TRBD1|TRBJ1-2|.|TRBV7-2
CASSEFGQGMSGYTF
TGTGCCAGCTCTGAATTTGGACAGGGTATGTCTGGCTACACCTTC
>TRBD1|TRBJ2-1|.|TRBV27
CASSSGTGGNEQFF
TGTGCCAGCAGTTCAGGGACAGGGGGCAATGAGCAGTTCTTC
>TRBD1|TRBJ1-1|few|TRBV5-8
CASSLTGGNTEAFF
TGTGCCAGCAGCCTAACAGGGGGCAACACTGAAGCTTTCTTT